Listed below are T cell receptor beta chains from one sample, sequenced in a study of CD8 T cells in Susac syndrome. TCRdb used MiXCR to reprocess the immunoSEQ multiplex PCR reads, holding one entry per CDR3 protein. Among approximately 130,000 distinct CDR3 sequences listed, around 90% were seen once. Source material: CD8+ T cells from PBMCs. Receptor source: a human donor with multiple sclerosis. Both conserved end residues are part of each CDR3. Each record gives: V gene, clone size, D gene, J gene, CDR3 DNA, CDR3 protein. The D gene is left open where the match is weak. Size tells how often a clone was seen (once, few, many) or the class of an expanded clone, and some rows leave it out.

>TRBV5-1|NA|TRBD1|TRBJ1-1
TGCGCCAGCAGCTTGAGACAGGGGATTAACACTGAAGCTTTCTTT
CASSLRQGINTEAFF
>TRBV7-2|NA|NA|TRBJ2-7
TGTGCCAGCAGCCCCCTTGGGGGGCGCGAGCAGTACTTC
CASSPLGGREQYF
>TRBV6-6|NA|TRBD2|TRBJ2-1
TGTGCCAGCAGCCAGGGACTAGCGGAGATCTACAATGAGCAGTTCTTC
CASSQGLAEIYNEQFF
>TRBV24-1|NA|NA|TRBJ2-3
TGTGCCACCAGTTACACCCTAGGAGATACGCAGTATTTT
CATSYTLGDTQYF
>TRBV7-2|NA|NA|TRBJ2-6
TGTGCCAGCAGCTTACTAGCCTACTCTGGGGCCAACGTCCTGACTTTC
CASSLLAYSGANVLTF
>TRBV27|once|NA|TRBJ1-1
TGTGCCAGCGGGGATGGGTTGAACACTGAAGCTTTCTTT
CASGDGLNTEAFF
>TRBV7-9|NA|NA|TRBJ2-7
TGTGCCAGCAGCTTTGCCGCAGCGAAGTACTTC
CASSFAAAKYF
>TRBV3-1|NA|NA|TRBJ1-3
TGTGCCAGCAGCCCTATAAGCGGGGAGTCTTTCTCTGGAAACACCATATATTTT
CASSPISGESFSGNTIYF
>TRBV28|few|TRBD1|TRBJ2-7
TGTGCCAGCAGTCCGACAGGGTCCGAGCAGTACTTC
CASSPTGSEQYF
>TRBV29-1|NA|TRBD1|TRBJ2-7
TGCAGCGTTGTCAGGGGGTCAGACGAGCAGTACTTC
CSVVRGSDEQYF
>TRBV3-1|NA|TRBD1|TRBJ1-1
TGTGCCAGCAGCCAACAGGGGGCGTGGGAAGCTTTCTTT
CASSQQGAWEAFF
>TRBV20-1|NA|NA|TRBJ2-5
TGCAGTGCTAGACTGCAGACAGGACCGGGGGAGACCCAGTACTTC
CSARLQTGPGETQYF
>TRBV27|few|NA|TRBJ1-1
TGTGCCAGCCGGGGAGGCACTGAAGCTTTCTTT
CASRGGTEAFF
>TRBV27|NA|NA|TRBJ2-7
TGTGCCAGCAGTCATGGACCGGCCATCTACGAGCAGTACTTC
CASSHGPAIYEQYF
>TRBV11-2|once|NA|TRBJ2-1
TGTGCCAGCAGCGCCCGGGACTACAATGAGCAGTTCTTC
CASSARDYNEQFF
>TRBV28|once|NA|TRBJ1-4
TGTGCCAGCAGTCCCCGCAGGGGCGGGGGTGAAAAACTGTTTTTT
CASSPRRGGGEKLFF
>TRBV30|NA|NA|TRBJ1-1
TGTGCCTGGGAGTCCGGCGCCCTGGGAGCTTTCTTT
CAWESGALGAFF
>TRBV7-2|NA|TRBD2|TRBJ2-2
TGTGCCAGCAAGTCGACTAGCTACGGGGAGCTGTTTTTT
CASKSTSYGELFF
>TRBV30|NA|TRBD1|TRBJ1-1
TGTGCCTCCGACCGGACAGGCCCCCCTGAAGCTTTCTTT
CASDRTGPPEAFF
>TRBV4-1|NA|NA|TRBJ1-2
TGCGCCAGCAGCCAAGACGCAGGGAGCTATGGCTACACCTTC
CASSQDAGSYGYTF
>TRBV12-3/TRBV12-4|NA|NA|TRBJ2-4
TGTGCCAGCACTTTCCCAGGGGACATTCAGTACTTC
CASTFPGDIQYF
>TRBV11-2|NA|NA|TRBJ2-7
TGTGCCAGCAGCTTAGTTCCCACCACCTCTGGGCGCGAGCAGTACTTC
CASSLVPTTSGREQYF
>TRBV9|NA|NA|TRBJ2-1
TGTGCCAGCAGCGTAGATGAGCAGTTCTTC
CASSVDEQFF
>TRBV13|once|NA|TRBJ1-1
TGTGCCAGCAGCCCACCGCAGCCTGATGAAGCTTTCTTT
CASSPPQPDEAFF
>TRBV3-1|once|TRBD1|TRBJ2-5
TGTGCCAGCAGCCAAGGCCGGGACAGCCAGGATGAGACCCAGTACTTC
CASSQGRDSQDETQYF
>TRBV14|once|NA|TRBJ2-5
TGTGCCAGCAGCCAAGTTGGGGGGGAGACCCAGTACTTC
CASSQVGGETQYF
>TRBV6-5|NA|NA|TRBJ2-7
TGTGCCAGCAGTTACTCGATTCGTAGCCGAACCTACGAGCAGTACTTC
CASSYSIRSRTYEQYF
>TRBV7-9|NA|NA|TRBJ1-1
TGTGCCAGCGGGCTGGGGGCGGAGGACACTGAAGCTTTCTTT
CASGLGAEDTEAFF
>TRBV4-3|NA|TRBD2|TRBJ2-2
TGCGCCAGCAGCCAGGAGGGAGGGTGGCACGGCACCGGGGAGCTGTTTTTT
CASSQEGGWHGTGELFF
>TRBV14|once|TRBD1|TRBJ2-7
TGTGCCAGCAGCTTTCGAGGGGGCGCCGAGCAGTACTTC
CASSFRGGAEQYF
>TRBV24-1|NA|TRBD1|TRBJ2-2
TGTGCCACCGGGGCCGGGACAGGGGTCACCGGGGAGCTGTTTTTT
CATGAGTGVTGELFF
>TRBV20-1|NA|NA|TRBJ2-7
TGCAGTGCAGAGCCAGACTTTTCCTACGAGCAGTACTTC
CSAEPDFSYEQYF
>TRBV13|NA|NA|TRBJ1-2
TGTGCCAGCAGCCCGTTGGCAGGGCGTTATGGCTACACCTTC
CASSPLAGRYGYTF
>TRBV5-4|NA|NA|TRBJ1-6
TGTGCCAGCAGCTTGGAACAGGGTGGCAATTCACCCCTCCACTTT
CASSLEQGGNSPLHF
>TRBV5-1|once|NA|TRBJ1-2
TGCGCCAGCAGCCACCGACAGGACCACTATGGCTACACCTTC
CASSHRQDHYGYTF
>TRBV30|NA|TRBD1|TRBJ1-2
TGTGCCTGGAGTCCGGGACAGGGCGTTCGAAATGGCTACACCTTC
CAWSPGQGVRNGYTF
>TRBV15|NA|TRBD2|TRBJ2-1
TGTGCCACCAGCAGCGGTCTGGCGGGAGCCCACAATGAGCAGTTCTTC
CATSSGLAGAHNEQFF
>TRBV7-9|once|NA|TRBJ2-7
TGTGCCAGCAGCTTAGTGTCGGGGGCTACCGAGCAGTACTTC
CASSLVSGATEQYF
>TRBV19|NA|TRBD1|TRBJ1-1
TGTGCCAGTAGTATAGGTTGGACAGGGAACACTGAAGCTTTCTTT
CASSIGWTGNTEAFF
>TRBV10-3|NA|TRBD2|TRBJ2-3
TGTGCCATCAGTGAGGCTAGCGGGAGAGTGACAGATACGCAGTATTTT
CAISEASGRVTDTQYF
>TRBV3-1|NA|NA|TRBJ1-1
TGTGCCAGCAGCCAGACCACTGAAGCTTTCTTT
CASSQTTEAFF
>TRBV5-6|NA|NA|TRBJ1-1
TGTGCCAGCAGCTTGGCCAGGGCCGGGTACACTGAAGCTTTCTTT
CASSLARAGYTEAFF
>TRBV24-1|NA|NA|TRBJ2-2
TGTGCCACCAGTGCCCGCGCCGGGGAGCTGTTTTTT
CATSARAGELFF
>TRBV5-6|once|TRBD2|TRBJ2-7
TGTGCCAGCAGCTTGTCGGGCTTAGCGGGCCATTTC
CASSLSGLAGHF
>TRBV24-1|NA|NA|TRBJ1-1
TGTGCCACCCAAATGACAGAGAACACTGAAGCTTTCTTT
CATQMTENTEAFF
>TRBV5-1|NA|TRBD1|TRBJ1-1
TGCGCCAGCAGCTGGACAGGGGGGAAGAACACTGAAGCTTTCTTT
CASSWTGGKNTEAFF
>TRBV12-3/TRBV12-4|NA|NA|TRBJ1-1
TGTGCCAGCAGTTTACTCCTCCAGGTTGAAGCTTTCTTT
CASSLLLQVEAFF
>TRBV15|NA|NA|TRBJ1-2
TGTGCCACCAGCAGAGATCGTGGGTCCCCGGCTATTGGCTACACCTTC
CATSRDRGSPAIGYTF
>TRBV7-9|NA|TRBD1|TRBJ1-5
TGTGCCAGCAGCAAGACAGGGGGCCACAATCAGCCCCAGCATTTT
CASSKTGGHNQPQHF
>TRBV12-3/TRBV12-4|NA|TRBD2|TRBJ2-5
TGTGCCAGCGCGGGAGGGCACCCTCAAGAGACCCAGTACTTC
CASAGGHPQETQYF
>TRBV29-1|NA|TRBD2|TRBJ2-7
TGCAGCGTTGGTTCGGGGGGGTTCTACGAGCAGTACTTC
CSVGSGGFYEQYF
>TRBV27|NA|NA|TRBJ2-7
TGTGCCAGCGGGGCCATCGTGGCCCACGAGCAGTACTTC
CASGAIVAHEQYF
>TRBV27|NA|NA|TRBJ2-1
TGTGCCAGCAGTTTGACTCTTGCGTACAATGAGCAGTTCTTC
CASSLTLAYNEQFF
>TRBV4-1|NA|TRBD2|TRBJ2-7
TGCGCCAGCAGCCAAGATGGCGCTAGCGGGAGATCCGAGCAGTACTTC
CASSQDGASGRSEQYF
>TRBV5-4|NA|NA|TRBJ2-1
TGTGCCAGCAGCGGTCCGGAGAGCTCCTACAATGAGCAGTTCTTC
CASSGPESSYNEQFF
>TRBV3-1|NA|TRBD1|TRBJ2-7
TGTGCCAGCTCCGACCGGGACAGGGGCCCCGAGCAGTACTTC
CASSDRDRGPEQYF
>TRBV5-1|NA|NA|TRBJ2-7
TGCGCCAGCAGTTCCCCAGGACTATATTCCTACGAGCAGTACTTC
CASSSPGLYSYEQYF
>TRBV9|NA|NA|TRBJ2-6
TGTGCCAGCAGCGTTATAGAGGCTGGGGCCAACGTCCTGACTTTC
CASSVIEAGANVLTF